A single sample is the source of the 10 T cell receptor beta chains below, sequenced in a study of cytomegalovirus exposure and HLA in healthy donors. PCR employed 60 Vbeta and 13 Jbeta primers. Assay: immunoSEQ multiplex PCR; the TCRdb copy retains only in-frame clones and omits some. This sample has over 150,000 clones, with about 81% found just once. The sequenced material came from PBMCs. The receptors were sampled from a woman in her fifties or sixties in good health and CMV-seropositive.

This rearrangement joins TRBV15 to TRBJ2-5, with D perhaps matching TRBD1 (5 bases). This CDR3 spans 13 amino acids. The V end was cut by 5 bases, the J end by 4 bases, with 11 bases between. Germline assignment: CDR1 LNHNV and CDR2 YYDKDF (reference sequence). CDR3 loop: CATSPGRAETQYF. The CDR3 DNA follows: TGTGCCACCAGCCCGGGCAGGGCAGAGACCCAGTACTTC.

This clone appeared a single time. This chain uses TRBV7-8 with TRBJ2-1; D is undetermined. The CDR3 is 15 amino acids. Germline CDR1 SGHVS, CDR2 FQNEAQ. Trimming took 1 base from V and 0 from J, leaving 7 bases between them. Here the CDR3 DNA reads TGTGCCAGCAGCTTAGGACTTAACTCCTACAATGAGCAGTTCTTC. This gives the protein CASSLGLNSYNEQFF.

V gene TRBV4-2 combines with J gene TRBJ2-2; 14 nucleotides agree with TRBD2. V trimming: 0 bases; J trimming: 6 bases; junction bases outside the gene matches: 12. CDR1 and CDR2 from the germline V gene are LGHNA and YNFKEQ. The CDR3 loop spans 20 amino acids. This chain's CDR3 is CASSQDSRLAGGHVPGELFF. Here the CDR3 DNA reads TGTGCCAGCAGCCAAGATTCGAGACTAGCGGGGGGGCACGTTCCCGGGGAGCTGTTTTTT.

The chain carries TRBV29-1 and TRBJ2-7, with 7 bases identical to TRBD2. Trimming removed 5 bases from V and 1 base from J; junction bases left unmatched: 8. The CDR3 is 14 residues long. Germline values: CDR1 SQVTM, CDR2 ANQGSEA. In nucleotides, the CDR3 is TGCAGCGTTTCATTCTCTAGCGGTTCCTACGAGCAGTACTTC. Its translation is CSVSFSSGSYEQYF.

This clone appeared a few times. This chain links TRBV29-1 with TRBJ2-1; perhaps TRBD1 as D (6 bases). V was shortened by 2 bases and J by 3 bases, with 11 bases between the two germline ends. CDR3 length equals 14 residues. CDR1 SQVTM and CDR2 ANQGSEA come from the germline V gene. The CDR3 DNA sequence: TGCAGCGTTGAAAGGCAGGGGATCTACAATGAGCAGTTCTTC. This translates into CSVERQGIYNEQFF.

This clone has only a few counts. The J gene is TRBJ1-6, the V gene TRBV4-1; possibly TRBD1 for D (5 bases). The V gene's germline CDR1 is MGHRA and CDR2 YSYEKL. V lost 0 bases and J lost 4, with 10 bases in between. The CDR3 has 16 residues. Here the CDR3 DNA reads TGCGCCAGCAGCCAAGAGGGCGGGGCTTATAATTCACCCCTCCACTTT. Its protein product is CASSQEGGAYNSPLHF.

V gene TRBV30 combines with J gene TRBJ2-2; D is uncertain. The V end lost 0 bases, the J end lost 4 bases, and 6 bases lay between the germline ends. The CDR3 loop spans 13 amino acids. Per the germline V gene, CDR1 is GTSNPN and CDR2 is SVGIG (reference sequence). The CDR3 loop reads CAWSVRGTGELFF. The CDR3, as DNA: TGTGCCTGGAGTGTACGCGGCACCGGGGAGCTGTTTTTT.

This chain links TRBV5-1 with TRBJ1-2; a weak D match, TRBD1 (6 bases). Trimming took off 2 bases at V and 7 bases at J, with 15 bases between the two ends. In germline, CDR1 is SGHRS, CDR2 YFSETQ. The CDR3 length is 14 residues. CDR3 nucleotide sequence: TGCGCCAGCAGCTTTAGTAGGGGGATCTCTGGCTACACCTTC. This gives the protein CASSFSRGISGYTF. The full variable domain, rest sourced from reference TRBV5-1 and TRBJ1-2, is KAGVTQTPRYLIKTRGQQVTLSCSPISGHRSVSWYQQTPGQGLQFLFEYFSETQRNKGNFPGRFSGRQFSNSRSEMNVSTLELGDSALYLCASSFSRGISGYTFGSGTRLTVV.

This rearrangement joins TRBV10-3 to TRBJ1-2; perhaps TRBD1 as D (6 bases). CDR3 length: 15 amino acids. CDR1 ENHRY and CDR2 SYGVKD come from the germline V gene. V was cut by 0 bases and J by 7 bases, with 15 bases left in between. The CDR3 region is CAISESKTGNGGYTF. The CDR3 bases are TGTGCCATCAGTGAGTCGAAAACAGGGAATGGTGGCTACACCTTC.

The rearrangement joins TRBV5-4 to TRBJ1-2; D is undetermined. The length of the CDR3 is 13 residues. The V and J ends lost 3 bases and 2 bases respectively, with 8 bases between them. Germline assignment: CDR1 SGHNT and CDR2 YYREEE (reference sequence). The CDR3 coding sequence is TGTGCCAGCAGCTCGGTCGAGAACTATGGCTACACCTTC. It encodes CASSSVENYGYTF.